Listed below are T cell receptor beta chains from one sample, sequenced in a study of cytomegalovirus exposure and HLA in healthy donors. Libraries were prepared by immunoSEQ multiplex PCR; TCRdb keeps only in-frame clonotypes and omits some of them. The sample holds about 88,000 clones. Sequences were obtained from PBMCs. Receptors were obtained from a girl aged 10-17 years in good health and CMV-seropositive. Each CDR3 is given with its conserved first and last residue. A D gene is named only where the DNA matches it firmly.

v_call: TRBV29-1
d_call: NA
j_call: TRBJ2-3
cdr3_aa: CSVAGADTDKQYF
cdr3_nt: TGCAGCGTTGCTGGGGCCGACACAGATAAGCAGTATTTT

v_call: TRBV19
d_call: NA
j_call: TRBJ1-2
cdr3_aa: CASSPSAGAMGYTF
cdr3_nt: TGTGCCAGTAGTCCCAGTGCAGGCGCGATGGGCTACACCTTC

v_call: TRBV4-2
d_call: TRBD2
j_call: TRBJ2-4
cdr3_aa: CASSPSGTRGGSKNIQYF
cdr3_nt: TGTGCCAGCAGCCCGTCCGGGACTAGGGGTGGGTCCAAAAACATTCAGTACTTC

v_call: TRBV18
d_call: NA
j_call: TRBJ1-4
cdr3_aa: CASSPTVATNEKLFF
cdr3_nt: TGTGCCAGTTCACCAACAGTCGCAACTAATGAAAAACTGTTTTTT

v_call: TRBV19
d_call: NA
j_call: TRBJ1-2
cdr3_aa: CASSIAGLGAYGYTF
cdr3_nt: TGTGCCAGTAGTATAGCAGGATTGGGGGCCTATGGCTACACCTTC

v_call: TRBV4-3
d_call: NA
j_call: TRBJ1-3
cdr3_aa: CASSQEANPSGNTIYF
cdr3_nt: TGCGCCAGCAGCCAAGAAGCCAACCCCTCTGGAAACACCATATATTTT

v_call: TRBV6-5
d_call: NA
j_call: TRBJ1-1
cdr3_aa: CASSYAQGSSEAFF
cdr3_nt: TGTGCCAGCAGTTACGCACAGGGATCGAGTGAAGCTTTCTTT

v_call: TRBV7-9
d_call: NA
j_call: TRBJ1-2
cdr3_aa: CASSPEGAGYGYTF
cdr3_nt: TGTGCCAGCAGCCCAGAAGGGGCCGGCTATGGCTACACCTTC

v_call: TRBV27
d_call: TRBD1
j_call: TRBJ1-2
cdr3_aa: CASSTDRGDYGYTF
cdr3_nt: TGTGCCAGCAGTACGGACAGGGGTGACTATGGCTACACCTTC

v_call: TRBV7-2
d_call: NA
j_call: TRBJ2-1
cdr3_aa: CASSLVVGELYNEQFF
cdr3_nt: TGTGCCAGCAGCTTAGTGGTTGGGGAGCTCTACAATGAGCAGTTCTTC

v_call: TRBV4-1
d_call: TRBD1
j_call: TRBJ2-5
cdr3_aa: CASSQPGQLQENQYF
cdr3_nt: TGCGCCAGCAGCCAACCGGGACAGCTCCAAGAGAACCAGTACTTC

v_call: TRBV9
d_call: NA
j_call: TRBJ2-1
cdr3_aa: CASSVASSSYNEQFF
cdr3_nt: TGTGCCAGCAGCGTAGCCTCGAGCTCCTACAATGAGCAGTTCTTC

v_call: TRBV14
d_call: NA
j_call: TRBJ2-1
cdr3_aa: CASSQVGGGLDEQFF
cdr3_nt: TGTGCCAGCAGCCAAGTCGGAGGCGGCCTCGATGAGCAGTTCTTC

v_call: TRBV5-1
d_call: NA
j_call: TRBJ1-3
cdr3_aa: CASSLERGQGNSGNTIYF
cdr3_nt: TGCGCCAGCAGCTTGGAACGTGGGCAGGGGAACTCCGGAAACACCATATATTTT

v_call: TRBV29-1
d_call: TRBD1
j_call: TRBJ2-1
cdr3_aa: CSVAPRFARGLDNEQFF
cdr3_nt: TGCAGCGTTGCGCCCCGGTTCGCCAGGGGGCTGGACAATGAGCAGTTCTTC

v_call: TRBV5-4
d_call: TRBD2
j_call: TRBJ2-1
cdr3_aa: CASSGLLAGFSDDNEQFF
cdr3_nt: TGTGCCAGCAGCGGATTACTAGCGGGGTTTTCTGACGACAATGAGCAGTTCTTC

v_call: TRBV19
d_call: NA
j_call: TRBJ1-1
cdr3_aa: CASVFRRGGGTEAFF
cdr3_nt: TGTGCCAGTGTTTTTCGGAGGGGAGGGGGCACTGAAGCTTTCTTT

v_call: TRBV7-2
d_call: TRBD2
j_call: TRBJ2-7
cdr3_aa: CASSSDLAGGSYEQYF
cdr3_nt: TGTGCCAGCAGCTCCGACCTAGCGGGGGGCTCCTACGAGCAGTACTTC

v_call: TRBV18
d_call: TRBD2
j_call: TRBJ2-3
cdr3_aa: CASAEGRGAQYF
cdr3_nt: TGTGCCAGCGCAGAAGGGAGGGGCGCGCAGTATTTT

v_call: TRBV9
d_call: TRBD1
j_call: TRBJ1-1
cdr3_aa: CASSAGQYTEAFF
cdr3_nt: TGTGCCAGCAGCGCGGGACAGTACACTGAAGCTTTCTTT

v_call: TRBV28
d_call: TRBD1
j_call: TRBJ2-3
cdr3_aa: CASSPGRDSYTDTQYF
cdr3_nt: TGTGCCAGCAGTCCAGGCCGGGACAGCTACACAGATACGCAGTATTTT

v_call: TRBV5-1
d_call: NA
j_call: TRBJ2-1
cdr3_aa: CASSLDVGARSNEQFF
cdr3_nt: TGCGCCAGCAGCTTGGACGTAGGGGCCAGGAGCAATGAGCAGTTCTTC

v_call: TRBV6-5
d_call: NA
j_call: TRBJ2-5
cdr3_aa: CASRTEEETQYF
cdr3_nt: TGTGCCAGCAGGACAGAAGAAGAGACCCAGTACTTC

v_call: TRBV7-9
d_call: NA
j_call: TRBJ2-5
cdr3_aa: CASSTSETGKKETQYF
cdr3_nt: TGTGCCAGCAGCACCTCAGAGACAGGAAAAAAAGAGACCCAGTACTTC

v_call: TRBV25-1
d_call: NA
j_call: TRBJ2-7
cdr3_aa: CASSHSPYEQYF
cdr3_nt: TGTGCCAGCAGTCACTCCCCCTACGAGCAGTACTTC

v_call: TRBV15
d_call: NA
j_call: TRBJ2-1
cdr3_aa: CATSRATPGVSYNEQFF
cdr3_nt: TGTGCCACCAGCAGAGCAACCCCAGGGGTCTCGTACAATGAGCAGTTCTTC

v_call: TRBV7-9
d_call: TRBD1
j_call: TRBJ2-5
cdr3_aa: CASSLEVTGGETQYF
cdr3_nt: TGTGCCAGCAGCTTAGAGGTGACAGGGGGCGAGACCCAGTACTTC

v_call: TRBV28
d_call: NA
j_call: TRBJ2-5
cdr3_aa: CASSLFLGQKEETQYF
cdr3_nt: TGTGCCAGCAGTTTGTTTCTCGGACAGAAAGAAGAGACCCAGTACTTC

v_call: TRBV2
d_call: TRBD2
j_call: TRBJ2-5
cdr3_aa: CASRETSGGADQYF
cdr3_nt: TGTGCCAGCAGGGAGACTAGCGGGGGGGCTGACCAGTACTTC

v_call: TRBV11-3
d_call: TRBD1
j_call: TRBJ2-5
cdr3_aa: CASSLPVGTGIETQYF
cdr3_nt: TGTGCCAGCAGCTTACCAGTTGGGACAGGGATTGAGACCCAGTACTTC

v_call: TRBV6-1
d_call: TRBD1
j_call: TRBJ1-2
cdr3_aa: CASRELDRNYGYTF
cdr3_nt: TGTGCCAGCAGAGAATTGGACAGGAACTATGGCTACACCTTC

v_call: TRBV5-1
d_call: NA
j_call: TRBJ2-1
cdr3_aa: CASSLGESEQFF
cdr3_nt: TGCGCCAGCAGCTTGGGAGAGAGTGAGCAGTTCTTC

v_call: TRBV6-5
d_call: NA
j_call: TRBJ2-3
cdr3_aa: CASRTGGTDTQYF
cdr3_nt: TGTGCCAGCAGAACGGGGGGCACAGATACGCAGTATTTT